This record looks at one T cell receptor (beta chain) sequence and its context. What antigen it recognizes has not been identified. No qualities accompany the bases; no much larger clone lies one base away. The donors were roughly 40 Caucasian individuals from Russia, aged roughly 6 to 90 years, who were systemically healthy. Each donor gave 8 to 10 milliliters of peripheral blood, collected into EDTA-treated Vacutainer tubes. Ficoll-Paque density-gradient centrifugation was used to isolate PBMCs, with at least 7 million per sample. Total RNA, at least 6 micrograms per sample, was extracted from PBMCs with Trizol reagent. The percentages of naive CD45RAhigh/CD27high T cells were determined by flow cytometry on a PBMC aliquot from every donor. The entry originates in a study of blood T cells in healthy people across ages (dated by TCRdb to the mid-2010s). Notes on the research overall: In model experiments, template switching captured roughly one uniquely barcoded TCR beta cDNA molecule for every two T cells. Donors of different ages were randomly distributed across sequencing lanes to avoid experimental bias. Using deep sequencing normalized with unique cDNA molecular identifiers, the study measured how TCR beta repertoire diversity changes with age. Donors were grouped into four age groups: young (average 16 years), middle-aged (about 40), aged (62) and long-lived (around 82). Using the same blood draw, the study looked at two additional independent replicas of 1 million unique cDNA reads for two donors, one aged 18 to 30 and the other aged 80 or older.

Findings and caveats that apply to the study as a whole: Because profiling used bulk unsorted PBMCs, naive and antigen-experienced compartments could not be compared conclusively. There was a strong correlation between observed TCR beta diversity and the percentage of naive T cells measured by flow cytometry. Observed TCR beta diversity per million T cells fell roughly linearly with age, and a significant reduction was already apparent by age roughly 40. Compared with the aged group, the long-lived group had more naive CD4+ T cells, fewer expanded clones and increased TCR diversity, a pattern suggesting age selection. The CMV infection status of donors was not known, potentially confounding age-related changes in expanded clonotypes. Estimates of total diversity from one million sequenced T cells were regarded as lower bounds and underestimates.

Libraries were made using 5' RACE. For sequencing, an Illumina HiSeq 2500 was employed. A second PCR of roughly 7 to 11 cycles was performed with a sample-barcoded 5' primer and a J-beta primer mix. Each TCR beta cDNA molecule received a unique molecular identifier from a template-switch 5' adaptor carrying 12 random nucleotides. Each sample yielded at least 2.5 million CDR3-containing paired-end reads. First-strand cDNA synthesis was performed from all RNA using the Mint cDNA synthesis kit, with priming by a TRBC-specific oligonucleotide. All cDNA was treated with uracil-DNA glycosylase and then went through a first 18-cycle PCR with the universal primers M1SS and BC2_uni_R. In the paper's pipeline: Normalization of each sample was performed by random selection of 1 million high-quality reads, each carrying a distinct molecular identifier. Instead of being binned into consensus sequences, reads with shared molecular identifiers were discarded. MiTCR, run with a Q25 quality threshold and the strictest error-elimination algorithm, handled CDR3 identification, clonotype clustering and error correction. Lower-bound total TCR beta diversity was estimated with a nonparametric unseen species model using Euler transformation. TCRdb took the public reads, trimmed them with fastp at Q25, ran MiXCR for clone calling and kept in-frame beta chains. All rows with the same CDR3 protein become a single entry with the most common DNA and genes. TCRdb, not the original authors, processed these V and J calls. This sample has some 780,000 distinct CDR3 sequences in its table, and roughly 56% of those were observed once. The biggest ten clones account for more than 25% of the sample.

The CDR3 runs 17 residues from the cysteine to the phenylalanine. Only CDR3 DNA is held: 51 bases, read in frame from base 1. Trimming removed 10 bases from V and 0 bases from J; the gene matches leave 12 bases unexplained. For CDR1 and CDR2, the germline V gene lists WSHSY and SAAADI. The source is a man aged 35 to 55 in good health. Material: blood. The V and J segments used are TRBV10-2 and TRBJ1-5, with 10 junctional bases fitting TRBD1. The CDR3 has the sequence CATTGTGALYSNQPQHF. The nucleotide sequence reads as follows: TGCGCCACCACCGGGACAGGGGCCCTATATAGCAATCAGCCCCAGCATTTT.